This T cell receptor (beta chain) was captured by sequencing in a study of CD8 T cells in Susac syndrome. Under recently defined diagnostic criteria, the patients with Susac syndrome qualified as having definite or probable disease. The CDR3 sequence is 15 residues long. Germline lookup yields CDR1 DFQATT and CDR2 SNEGSKA (reference sequence). Trimming removed 0 bases from V and 3 bases from J, with 15 bases in between. The RNA, about 0.45 to 1 ug, was put through reverse transcription using random hexamers. Each CDR3 protein gets one entry after TCRdb re-called the immunoSEQ multiplex PCR reads with MiXCR. Here the sample spans about 180,000 distinct CDR3 sequences, 94% being singletons.

The clonotype was recovered from a human donor with Susac syndrome. The sequencing input was CD4+ T cells from PBMCs. This chain uses TRBV20-1 with TRBJ2-7, with a possible D match to TRBD2 (5 bases). The CDR3 loop is CSARDRSGNLYEQYF. The CDR3, as DNA: TGCAGTGCTAGAGATAGGAGCGGTAATCTCTACGAGCAGTACTTC.